The clone carrying this T cell receptor beta chain was seen just once. The sample comes from a study of blood T cell repertoires in COVID-19. Study in general: Both acute and convalescent COVID-19 samples were obtained from the United States, Italy and Spain. T cells, B-cell-depleted T cells, or PBMCs provided the cDNA or gDNA that served as material.

Study processing details: Reference gene primer amplification gave nucleated cell count estimates. The protocol was immunoSEQ multiplex PCR, while the TCRdb copy is restricted to in-frame clones and leaves out a portion. The V and J calls and the clone size are those of that table, but D and trimming were determined from the DNA. The table lists 200,000 to 300,000 clones, under 85% of them singletons. V shed 0 bases and J 13 bases; nucleotides not matched to a gene: 8. The length of the CDR3 is 15 residues. Germline lookup yields CDR1 LNHNV and CDR2 YYDKDF (reference sequence). Sequencing used peripheral blood. The chain links TRBV15 to TRBJ2-1; 11 nucleotides match TRBD1. This receptor was taken from a human donor in a cohort sampled during active COVID-19. CDR3 residues: CATSRDLDRGLGQFF. For the CDR3, the DNA is TGTGCCACCAGCAGAGATTTGGACAGGGGGCTGGGTCAGTTCTTC.